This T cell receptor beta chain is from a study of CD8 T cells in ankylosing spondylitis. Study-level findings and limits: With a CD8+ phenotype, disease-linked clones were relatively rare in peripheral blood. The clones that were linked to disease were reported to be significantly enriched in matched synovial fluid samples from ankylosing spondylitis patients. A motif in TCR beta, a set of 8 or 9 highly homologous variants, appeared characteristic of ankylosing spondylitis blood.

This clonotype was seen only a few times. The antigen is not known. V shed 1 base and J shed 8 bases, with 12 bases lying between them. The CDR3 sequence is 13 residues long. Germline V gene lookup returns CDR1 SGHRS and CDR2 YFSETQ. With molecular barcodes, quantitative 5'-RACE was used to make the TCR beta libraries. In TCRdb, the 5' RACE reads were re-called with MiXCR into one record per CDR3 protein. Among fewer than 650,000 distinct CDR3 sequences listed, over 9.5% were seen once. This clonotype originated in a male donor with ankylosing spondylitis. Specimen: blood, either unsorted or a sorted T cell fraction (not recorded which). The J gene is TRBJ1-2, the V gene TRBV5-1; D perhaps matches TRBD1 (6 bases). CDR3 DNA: TGCGCCAGCAGCTTGACAGGGACGGAGGGCTACACCTTC. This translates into CASSLTGTEGYTF.